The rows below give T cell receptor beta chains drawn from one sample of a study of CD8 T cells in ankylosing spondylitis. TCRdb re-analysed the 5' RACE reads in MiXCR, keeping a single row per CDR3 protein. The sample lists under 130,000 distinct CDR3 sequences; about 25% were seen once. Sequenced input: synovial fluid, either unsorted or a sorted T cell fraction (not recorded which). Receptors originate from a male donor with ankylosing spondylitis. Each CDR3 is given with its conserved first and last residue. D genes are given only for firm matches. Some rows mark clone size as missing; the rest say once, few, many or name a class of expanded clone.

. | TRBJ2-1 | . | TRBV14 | CASSQDSLWDTNANEQFF | TGTGCCAGCAGCCAAGATAGCTTATGGGACACAAACGCGAATGAGCAGTTCTTC
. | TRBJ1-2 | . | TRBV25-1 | CASSEGRRVYGYTF | TGTGCCAGCAGTGAGGGTAGGCGAGTTTATGGCTACACCTTC
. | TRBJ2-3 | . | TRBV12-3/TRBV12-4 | CASRAETDTQYF | TGTGCCAGCAGGGCTGAGACAGATACGCAGTATTTT
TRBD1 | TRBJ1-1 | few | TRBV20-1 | CSARVYRGGEAFF | TGCAGTGCTAGGGTTTACAGGGGTGGTGAAGCTTTCTTT
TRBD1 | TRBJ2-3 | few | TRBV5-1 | CASGQGADTQYF | TGCGCCAGCGGCCAGGGGGCAGATACGCAGTATTTT
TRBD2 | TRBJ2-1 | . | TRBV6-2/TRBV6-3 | CASTGTSVHNEQFF | TGTGCCAGCACCGGGACTAGCGTACACAATGAGCAGTTCTTC
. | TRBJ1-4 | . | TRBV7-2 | CASSSRGNEKLFF | TGTGCCAGCAGCAGCCGGGGGAATGAAAAACTGTTTTTT
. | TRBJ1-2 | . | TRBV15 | CATSSNRANFYGYTF | TGTGCCACCAGCAGTAACCGGGCCAATTTCTATGGCTACACCTTC
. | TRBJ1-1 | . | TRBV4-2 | CASSRSINTEAFF | TGTGCCAGCAGCCGCTCTATAAACACTGAAGCTTTCTTT
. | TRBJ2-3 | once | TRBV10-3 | CAITGVSTDTQYF | TGTGCCATCACAGGGGTTAGCACAGATACGCAGTATTTT
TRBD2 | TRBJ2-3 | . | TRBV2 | CASSEAAGRFPRADTQYF | TGTGCCAGCAGTGAAGCAGCGGGACGTTTCCCGAGGGCAGATACGCAGTATTTT
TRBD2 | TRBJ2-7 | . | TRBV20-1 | CSVSGRTYEQYF | TGCAGCGTTAGCGGGAGGACCTACGAGCAGTACTTC
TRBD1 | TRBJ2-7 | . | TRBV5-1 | CASSSQLRGREQYF | TGCGCCAGCAGCTCTCAGTTAAGGGGGCGGGAGCAGTACTTC
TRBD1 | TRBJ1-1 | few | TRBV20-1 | CSARERQGVVAFF | TGCAGTGCTAGAGAGCGGCAGGGGGTTGTCGCTTTCTTT
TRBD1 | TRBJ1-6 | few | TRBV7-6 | CASSRGQGFDSPLHF | TGTGCCAGCAGTCGGGGACAGGGATTTGATTCACCCCTCCACTTT